Shown below are 23 T cell receptor beta chains from a single sample sequenced in a study of blood T cell repertoires in COVID-19. Only in-frame clones appear in the TCRdb table, and some are missing; sequencing was by immunoSEQ multiplex PCR. The sample holds 95,000 to 120,000 clones, 70% to 90% seen once. Sequencing was performed on peripheral blood. The receptors stem from a middle-aged man with acute or convalescent COVID-19.

Concerning this clone: In the same sample, other DNA sequences code for this CDR3. This rearrangement joins TRBV7-3 to TRBJ2-2; 8 bases align to TRBD1. The CDR3 totals 15 residues. Per germline, CDR1 SGHTA and CDR2 FQGTGA. V was clipped by 2 bases and J by 1 base; unmatched bases: 0. CDR3 loop: CASSLGQGNTGELFF. The CDR3 nucleotides read TGTGCCAGCAGCTTAGGACAGGGGAACACCGGGGAGCTGTTTTTT.

This rearrangement joins TRBV6-4 to TRBJ2-3; no clear D. CDR3 length: 16 residues. Germline CDR1 and CDR2: MRHNA and SNTAGT. V lost 3 bases, J lost 4 bases, and 17 bases lay in between. This CDR3 reads CASSDKSSGGADTQYF. The CDR3 bases are TGTGCCAGCAGTGATAAAAGTAGTGGCGGCGCAGATACGCAGTATTTT.

The chain links TRBV19 to TRBJ1-4, with 7 bases fitting TRBD1. Germline CDR1 LNHDA, CDR2 SQIVND (reference sequence). The J segment lost 4 bases and the V segment lost 3 bases, leaving 8 bases of the junction unmatched. This CDR3 is built from 16 residues. The CDR3 loop is CASSIRPAGGNEKLFF. The CDR3, as DNA: TGTGCCAGTAGTATTAGGCCAGCAGGGGGTAATGAAAAACTGTTTTTT.

The table lists this clone with a few counts. The chain carries TRBV9 and TRBJ2-7, with 7 bases lining up with TRBD1. V lost 4 bases to trimming and J lost 2 bases; unmatched junction nucleotides: 3. CDR1 is SGDLS and CDR2 is YYNGEE in the germline V gene. The CDR3 runs 13 residues. In DNA, the CDR3 is TGTGCCAGCAGCCGGGGACAGACCTACGAGCAGTACTTC. Its translation is CASSRGQTYEQYF.

This chain connects TRBV9 to TRBJ2-3, with a tentative D call TRBD1 (5 bases). The CDR3 loop spans 17 amino acids. Germline V lookup: CDR1 SGDLS, CDR2 YYNGEE. V was clipped by 2 bases and J by 8 bases, with 24 bases between them. CDR3 DNA: TGTGCCAGCAGCGTGGAGCAGGGCCTCTCCGCGCAGATTACGCAGTATTTT. This sequence encodes CASSVEQGLSAQITQYF.

The rearrangement uses TRBV7-3 and TRBJ2-3; 14 bases agree with TRBD2. This CDR3 contains 18 residues. CDR1 SGHTA and CDR2 FQGTGA come from the germline V gene. Trimming took 1 base from V and 1 from J; bases not matched to a gene: 4. CDR3 amino acids: CASSLMGTSGGRTDTQYF. CDR3 nucleotides: TGTGCCAGCAGCTTAATGGGGACTAGCGGGGGCCGCACAGATACGCAGTATTTT.

The chain links TRBV7-2 to TRBJ2-7, with a tentative D call TRBD2 (5 bases). V lost 0 bases, J lost 5 bases, and 8 bases lay in between. Germline CDR1 and CDR2: SGHTA and FQGNSA. This CDR3 comprises 13 residues. The CDR3 is CASSLALGDEQYF. In DNA, the CDR3 is TGTGCCAGCAGCTTAGCGCTCGGGGACGAGCAGTACTTC.

The rearrangement joins TRBV13 to TRBJ2-1, with a tentative D call TRBD2 (6 bases). The germline gives CDR1 PRHDT, CDR2 FYEKMQ (reference sequence). This CDR3 contains 12 residues. V lost 4 bases and J lost 12, with 13 bases in between. The CDR3 reads CASSSAAGWQFF. CDR3 sequence (DNA): TGTGCCAGCAGCTCCGCGGCGGGGTGGCAGTTCTTC.

The V gene is TRBV18, the J gene TRBJ2-1; D is perhaps TRBD1 (6 bases). CDR3 size: 16 residues. CDR1 is KGHSH, CDR2 LQKENI, per germline. V gave up 5 bases and J gave up 6 bases, with 20 bases separating them. The CDR3 is CASSSLGRGRFNEQFF. CDR3 sequence (DNA): TGTGCCAGCTCATCACTAGGCAGGGGCCGTTTCAATGAGCAGTTCTTC.

This chain joins TRBV19 and TRBJ2-7, with TRBD1 identical over 8 bases. CDR1 is LNHDA and CDR2 is SQIVND in the germline V gene (reference sequence). The V segment lost 5 bases and the J segment 3 bases; nucleotides outside the gene matches: 6. The CDR3 is made up of 14 amino acids. CDR3 sequence reads: CASSSRTGYYEQYF. DNA of the CDR3: TGTGCCAGTAGTTCCCGGACAGGGTACTACGAGCAGTACTTC.

This chain uses TRBV6-6 with TRBJ1-2; 7 positions match TRBD1. From germline, CDR1 is MNHNY and CDR2 SVGAGI (reference sequence). The CDR3 is made up of 13 amino acids. The ends lost 6 bases at V and 3 bases at J; junction bases unmatched: 4. The CDR3 region is CASSDQGDYGYTF. For the CDR3, the DNA is TGTGCCAGCAGCGATCAGGGGGACTATGGCTACACCTTC.

The rearrangement joins TRBV19 to TRBJ2-3; D is ambiguous. CDR3 length equals 12 residues. The V and J ends lost 8 bases and 0 bases respectively, with 6 bases between them. CDR1 and CDR2 from the germline V gene are LNHDA and SQIVND (reference sequence). The CDR3 sequence: CASRASTDTQYF. The CDR3 DNA sequence: TGTGCCAGTCGAGCTAGCACAGATACGCAGTATTTT.

This chain connects TRBV2 to TRBJ2-1; 11 nucleotides match TRBD2. The germline CDR1 and CDR2 sequences are SNHLY and FYNNEI. The ends lost 2 bases at V and 6 bases at J; junction bases unmatched: 3. The CDR3 contains 15 residues. CDR3 bases: TGTGCCAGCAGTGAATTTAGCGGGGGGGGCAATGAGCAGTTCTTC. It is translated as CASSEFSGGGNEQFF.

V and J are TRBV21-1 and TRBJ2-1; the table's D call of TRBD2 was not tested on the DNA. TRBV21-1 is recorded as a pseudogene. The CDR3 extends over 15 amino acids. The CDR3 sequence: CASSTQRAPEVEQFF. The CDR3 region has the DNA TGTGCCAGCAGCACCCAGCGGGCCCCGGAGGTTGAGCAGTTCTTC.

The chain is built from TRBV2 and TRBJ2-1, with a weak D call TRBD2 (6 bases). Trimming removed 0 bases at V and 5 bases at J, with 17 bases between. This CDR3 is built from 17 residues. Germline-derived CDR1 and CDR2 are SNHLY and FYNNEI. CDR3 protein: CASSEALLGGSHNEQFF. In nucleotides, the CDR3 is TGTGCCAGCAGTGAAGCGCTTCTGGGGGGTAGCCACAATGAGCAGTTCTTC.

V and J are TRBV6-2 or TRBV6-3 and TRBJ2-5; 7 nucleotides match TRBD2. J gave up 5 bases and V 2 bases, and 11 bases lay outside the gene matches. The CDR3 totals 16 residues. The germline CDR1 and CDR2 sequences are MNHEY and SVGEGT. The DNA for the CDR3 is TGTGCCAGCAGTTACGCCATAGCGGGCGGCCCGGAGACCCAGTACTTC. This codes for CASSYAIAGGPETQYF.

This clone turned up a few times. The chain combines TRBV9 with TRBJ2-7; D is ambiguous. Germline-derived CDR1 and CDR2 are SGDLS and YYNGEE. The CDR3 totals 17 residues. V lost 5 bases to trimming and J lost 0 bases, with 21 bases between them. The DNA of the CDR3 is TGTGCCAGCAGAATTAGGTGGCTGTGCGGCGGCTCCTACGAGCAGTACTTC. It yields the protein CASRIRWLCGGSYEQYF.

The chain combines TRBV7-9 with TRBJ1-1, with 9 bases matching TRBD1. The CDR3 has 14 amino acids. Germline CDR1 and CDR2: SEHNR and FQNEAQ (reference sequence). V lost 3 bases to trimming and J lost 5 bases; unmatched junction nucleotides: 4. The CDR3 nucleotides are TGTGCCAGCAGCTTGGGACAGGGAAAAACTGAAGCTTTCTTT. Translating it yields CASSLGQGKTEAFF.

Written as DNA, the CDR3 is TGTGCCACCAGTGATCCCCCGGGCGGCCAGGGCGGTAATCAGCCCCAGCATTTT. It translates to CATSDPPGGQGGNQPQHF. The rearrangement links TRBV24-1 to TRBJ1-5, with a possible D match to TRBD1 (5 bases). This CDR3 region has 18 residues. Trimming cost V 3 bases and J 4 bases, with 21 bases left between them. Per the germline V gene, CDR1 is KGHDR and CDR2 is SFDVKD.

The chain joins TRBV2 to TRBJ1-2; 7 bases fit TRBD1. This CDR3 comprises 18 residues. From germline, CDR1 is SNHLY and CDR2 FYNNEI. The ends lost 3 bases at V and 4 bases at J; junction bases unmatched: 17. The CDR3 spells CASSDPPGQWRGTYGYTF. CDR3 sequence (DNA): TGTGCCAGCAGTGATCCTCCGGGACAGTGGAGGGGAACCTATGGCTACACCTTC. The variable domain in full, completed from reference TRBV2 and TRBJ1-2, reads EPEVTQTPSHQVTQMGQEVILRCVPISNHLYFYWYRQILGQKVEFLVSFYNNEISEKSEIFDDQFSVERPDGSNFTLKIRSTKLEDSAMYFCASSDPPGQWRGTYGYTFGSGTRLTVV.

The V call is TRBV7-9, the J call TRBJ2-2; 7 nucleotides agree with TRBD1. The length of the CDR3 is 16 residues. Germline lookup yields CDR1 SEHNR and CDR2 FQNEAQ (reference sequence). Trimming at V came to 5 bases and at J to 6 bases, leaving 12 bases not matched to a gene. This chain's CDR3 is CASSLEQGIKSGELFF. CDR3 in DNA: TGTGCCAGCAGCCTCGAACAGGGGATAAAGTCCGGGGAGCTGTTTTTT.

This sequence joins TRBV5-1 and TRBJ2-1; 7 bases align to TRBD1. J gave up 2 bases and V 4 bases, and 6 bases lay outside the gene matches. This CDR3 contains 15 residues. The germline V gene has CDR1 SGHRS and CDR2 YFSETQ. CDR3 bases: TGCGCCAGCAGCACTACAGGGGACACCTACAATGAGCAGTTCTTC. Its translation: CASSTTGDTYNEQFF.

The rearrangement joins TRBV5-1 to TRBJ2-1, with D perhaps TRBD2 (5 bases). The germline V gene has CDR1 SGHRS and CDR2 YFSETQ. V was shortened by 4 bases and J by 0 bases, with 11 bases between the two germline ends. CDR3 length: 15 residues. CDR3 DNA sequence: TGCGCCAGCAGCCCAGCGGAGAGCTCCTACAATGAGCAGTTCTTC. Protein product: CASSPAESSYNEQFF. Drawing the rest from reference TRBV5-1 and TRBJ2-1, the complete variable domain is KAGVTQTPRYLIKTRGQQVTLSCSPISGHRSVSWYQQTPGQGLQFLFEYFSETQRNKGNFPGRFSGRQFSNSRSEMNVSTLELGDSALYLCASSPAESSYNEQFFGPGTRLTVL.